This T cell receptor beta chain was captured in a study of beta chain features in type 1 diabetes (dated 2018 in TCRdb). Describing the broader study: Patients and healthy donors did not differ in mean age, gender distribution, total cell number or subset yield. Across all samples, about 110 million sorted cells were examined, and cell number per subset correlated strongly with RNA yield. Regulatory and stem cell-like memory subsets were obtained from only 8 patients and roughly 8 healthy donors, while naive and central memory subsets were obtained from all 30 or so donors. The study compared the TCRB repertoires of sorted circulating CD4+ T cell subsets in recently diagnosed type 1 diabetes patients with those in matched healthy donors.

As regards this clone: The antigen this receptor binds is unknown. There are no base qualities to consult, and no much larger clone falls within one base.

Overall results and qualifications from the work: Only small numbers of individuals were included in the HLA sub-analyses, which left unresolved whether HLA type had any influence on TCRB rearrangement. Type 1 diabetes patients showed a moderate but significant shortening of TCRB CDR3 length in all four CD4+ subsets. PCR might favor shorter templates, but patient and control samples were amplified and corrected together, so any skew would affect both groups equally. The naive, central memory and regulatory TCRB repertoires appeared to resemble one another more closely among patients than among healthy donors. Patients with type 1 diabetes made fewer insertions and deleted more nucleotides at VDJ recombination sites, implying thymic rearrangement abnormalities. Because cDNA was sequenced instead of genomic DNA, activated cells with high expression could be over-represented, although the groups did not differ in activation or CD3 levels.

V lost 3 bases and J lost 2 bases; the stretch between them is 10 bases long. Reading the germline V gene gives CDR1 KGHSH and CDR2 LQKENI. The CDR3 has 14 amino acids, counting the end cysteine and phenylalanine. Only the CDR3 part of the read is kept: 42 bases, read in frame from the first base. From each donor, a single peripheral blood sample of 100 to 150 mL on average was drawn into heparinised tubes. A BD FACSAria II was used to sort naive, central memory, regulatory and stem cell-like memory CD4+ T cells with a panel that included CD45RO, CCR7, CD25, CD127, CD95 and CD27. Every sorted population had a purity above 95%. PBMCs were separated immediately by Lymphoprep density gradient centrifugation and were stained directly, without being cultured. To minimize batch effects, samples were stained and sorted in pairs, one healthy donor with one patient per experiment. The High Capacity cDNA Reverse Transcription Kit was used to reverse transcribe all of the isolated RNA, meaning that expressed TCRB transcripts were what got sequenced. Deep immunoSEQ sequencing was performed on naive, central memory and regulatory T cell samples, with an average of roughly 3.3 million total reads per sample. Sorted cells were lysed in RLT buffer and RNA was extracted with DNase-treated RNeasy Micro or Mini kits, depending on cell number. To prevent cross-contamination, every cell subset was processed on its own, while patient and healthy donor samples were processed together. The immunoSEQ multiplex PCR was used to amplify TCRB sequences from cDNA, generating 87-bp fragments that spanned the CDR3 region. Amplicons were sequenced on the Illumina HiSeq platform. Per the source publication's procedure: PCR bias was corrected computationally using synthetic template baselines, and reads within Hamming distance 2 were collapsed, with unmergeable singletons discarded. Reads were aligned to IMGT to assign V, D and J genes, CDR3 length, and insertions or deletions at six rearrangement sites. Within each subset, clonotype counts were normalized to the number of sorted cells before true diversity and Gini coefficients were calculated with the tcR R package. The overlap coefficient, calculated on TCRB nucleotide sequences, was used to quantify repertoire sharing. The immuneACCESS repertoire file appears here via TCRdb, limited to in-frame rearrangements. These files lack a portion of the clones; in checked studies, under half of the deficit traces to unresolved V genes, and the cause of the others is not known. V, J and clone size derive from that table, while D and trimming were established from the DNA sequence. The sample table shows about 160,000 clones, and 6.5% to 9.5% are seen once. About 0.95% of the sample is in the top ten clones.

The receptor chain draws on TRBV18 and TRBJ2-5; the D region possibly corresponds to TRBD2 (6 bases align). This clonotype originated in a woman between 40 and 55 years old with type 1 diabetes. Sequencing was performed on central memory CD4+ T cells from blood. The DNA sequence reads TGTGCCAGCTCACCCGGGACTCCGCAAGAGACCCAGTACTTC. Its translation is CASSPGTPQETQYF.